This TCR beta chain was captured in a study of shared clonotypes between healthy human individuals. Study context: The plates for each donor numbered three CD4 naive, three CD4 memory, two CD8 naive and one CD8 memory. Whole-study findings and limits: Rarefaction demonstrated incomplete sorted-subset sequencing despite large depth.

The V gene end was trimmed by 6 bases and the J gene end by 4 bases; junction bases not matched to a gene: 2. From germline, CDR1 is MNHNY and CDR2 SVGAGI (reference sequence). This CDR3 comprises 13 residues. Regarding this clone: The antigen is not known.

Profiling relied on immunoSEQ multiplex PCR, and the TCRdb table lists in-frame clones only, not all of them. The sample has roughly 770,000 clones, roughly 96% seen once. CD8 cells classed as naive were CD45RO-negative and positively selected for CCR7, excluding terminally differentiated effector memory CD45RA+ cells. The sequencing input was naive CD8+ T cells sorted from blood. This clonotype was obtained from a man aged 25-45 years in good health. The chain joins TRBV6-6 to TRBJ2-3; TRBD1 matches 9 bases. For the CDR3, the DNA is TGTGCCAGCAGAGGGACAGGGTCAGATACGCAGTATTTT. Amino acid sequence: CASRGTGSDTQYF.